The text below deals with one T cell receptor (beta chain). Its cognate antigen is unknown. These data come from a study of a mutant IDH1 vaccine in newly diagnosed glioma. Study at large: Treated patients had a mean age of roughly 39 years and a roughly 60% male, around 38% female split.

Germline CDR1 reads SGHNT; CDR2 reads YENEEA. The CDR3 has 13 amino acids. V was clipped by 3 bases and J by 8 bases, with 10 bases between them. Libraries were prepared by immunoSEQ multiplex PCR; TCRdb keeps only in-frame clonotypes and omits some of them. There are about 62,000 clones in the sample; 75% to 90% occur only once, and 1.9% lies in the top ten. Documented time point: week 11, during vaccination. With topical imiquimod, each dose of the vaccine consisted of 300 ug of mutant IDH1 20-mer peptide. The genes are TRBV11-3 and TRBJ2-2; unclear D gene. The receptor was derived from a man aged 35 to 55 with glioma. This specimen was PBMCs, taken from a glioma patient whose treatment included an IDH1 peptide vaccine. This CDR3 is CASSFDSIGELFF. CDR3 nucleotide sequence: TGTGCCAGCAGCTTTGACTCTATAGGGGAGCTGTTTTTT.